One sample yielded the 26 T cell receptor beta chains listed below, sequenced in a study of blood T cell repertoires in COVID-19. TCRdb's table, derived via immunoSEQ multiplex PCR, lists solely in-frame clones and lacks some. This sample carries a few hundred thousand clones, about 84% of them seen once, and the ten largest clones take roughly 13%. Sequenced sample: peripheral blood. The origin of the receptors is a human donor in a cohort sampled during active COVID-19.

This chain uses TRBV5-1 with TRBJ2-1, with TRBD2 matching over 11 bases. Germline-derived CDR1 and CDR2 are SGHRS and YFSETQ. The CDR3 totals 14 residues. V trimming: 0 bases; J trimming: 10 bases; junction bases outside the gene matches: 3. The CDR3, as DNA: TGCGCCAGCAGCTTGGAGACTAGCGGGACCGAGCAGTTCTTC. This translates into CASSLETSGTEQFF.

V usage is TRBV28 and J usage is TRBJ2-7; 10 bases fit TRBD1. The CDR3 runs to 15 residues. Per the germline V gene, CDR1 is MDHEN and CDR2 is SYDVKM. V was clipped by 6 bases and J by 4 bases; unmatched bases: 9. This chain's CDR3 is CASRPPGQGRYEQYF. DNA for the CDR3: TGTGCCAGCAGGCCACCGGGACAGGGGCGATACGAGCAGTACTTC.

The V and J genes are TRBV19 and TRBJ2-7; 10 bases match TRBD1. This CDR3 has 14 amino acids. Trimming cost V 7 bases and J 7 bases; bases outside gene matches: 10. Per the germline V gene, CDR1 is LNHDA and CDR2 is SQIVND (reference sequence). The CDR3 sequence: CASTLGDRGGEQYF. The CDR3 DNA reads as TGTGCCAGTACCCTAGGGGACAGGGGAGGTGAGCAGTACTTC.

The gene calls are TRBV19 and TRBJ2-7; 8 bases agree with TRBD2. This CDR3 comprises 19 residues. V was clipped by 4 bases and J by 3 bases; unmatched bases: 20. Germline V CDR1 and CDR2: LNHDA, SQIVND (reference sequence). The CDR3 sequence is CASSKESIAGTSSDYEQYF. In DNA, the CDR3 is TGTGCCAGTAGTAAGGAATCTATAGCGGGAACCTCCTCCGACTACGAGCAGTACTTC.

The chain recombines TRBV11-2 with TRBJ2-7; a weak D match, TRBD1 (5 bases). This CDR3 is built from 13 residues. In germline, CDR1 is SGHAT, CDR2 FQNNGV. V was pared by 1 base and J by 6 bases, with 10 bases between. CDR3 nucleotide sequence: TGTGCCAGCAGCTTAGTTCCCAGGGCCGAGCAGTACTTC. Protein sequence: CASSLVPRAEQYF. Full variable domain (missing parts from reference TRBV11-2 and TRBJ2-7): EAGVAQSPRYKIIEKRQSVAFWCNPISGHATLYWYQQILGQGPKLLIQFQNNGVVDDSQLPKDRFSAERLKGVDSTLKIQPAKLEDSAVYLCASSLVPRAEQYFGPGTRLTVT.

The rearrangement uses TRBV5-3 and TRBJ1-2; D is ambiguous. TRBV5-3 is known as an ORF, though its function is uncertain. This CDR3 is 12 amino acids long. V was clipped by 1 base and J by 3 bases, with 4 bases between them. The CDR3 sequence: CARSLLDYGYTF. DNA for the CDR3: TGTGCCAGAAGCTTGCTCGACTATGGCTACACCTTC.

CDR3 DNA sequence: TGTGCCAGCAGTTACGGGGGGGGAGAGTTAAGCGAGCAGTACTTC. This translates into CASSYGGGELSEQYF. The V gene is TRBV6-5, the J gene TRBJ2-7, with 7 bases identical to TRBD2. The J segment lost 6 bases and the V segment lost 2 bases, leaving 10 bases of the junction unmatched. Germline V lookup: CDR1 MNHEY, CDR2 SVGAGI. The CDR3 sequence is 15 residues long.

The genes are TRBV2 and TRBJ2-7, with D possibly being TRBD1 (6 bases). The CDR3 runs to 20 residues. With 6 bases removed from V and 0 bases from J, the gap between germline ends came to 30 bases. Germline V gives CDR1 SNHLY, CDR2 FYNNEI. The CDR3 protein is CASSTTGTSISTGSSYEQYF. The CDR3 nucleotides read TGTGCCAGCAGCACTACAGGGACCAGTATCTCCACAGGGAGCTCCTACGAGCAGTACTTC. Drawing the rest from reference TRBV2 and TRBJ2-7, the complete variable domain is EPEVTQTPSHQVTQMGQEVILRCVPISNHLYFYWYRQILGQKVEFLVSFYNNEISEKSEIFDDQFSVERPDGSNFTLKIRSTKLEDSAMYFCASSTTGTSISTGSSYEQYFGPGTRLTVT.

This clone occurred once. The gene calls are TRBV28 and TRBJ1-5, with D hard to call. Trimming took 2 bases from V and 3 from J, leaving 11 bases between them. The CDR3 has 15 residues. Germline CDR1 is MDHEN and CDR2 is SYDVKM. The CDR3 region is CASSLPGGPNQPQHF. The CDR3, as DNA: TGTGCCAGCAGTTTACCTGGAGGCCCCAATCAGCCCCAGCATTTT. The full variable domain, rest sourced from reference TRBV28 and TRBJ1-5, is DVKVTQSSRYLVKRTGEKVFLECVQDMDHENMFWYRQDPGLGLRLIYFSYDVKMKEKGDIPEGYSVSREKKERFSLILESASTNQTSMYLCASSLPGGPNQPQHFGDGTRLSIL.

The CDR3 DNA follows: TGTGCCAGCAGCCAAGCGGCAGGGGGGAGCTACAATGAGCAGTTCTTC. This codes for CASSQAAGGSYNEQFF. The chain employs TRBV4-2 and TRBJ2-1; a possible D gene is TRBD1 (7 bases). V lost 1 base and J 3 bases, leaving 13 bases between the germline ends. Germline-derived CDR1 and CDR2 are LGHNA and YNFKEQ. The length of the CDR3 is 16 residues.

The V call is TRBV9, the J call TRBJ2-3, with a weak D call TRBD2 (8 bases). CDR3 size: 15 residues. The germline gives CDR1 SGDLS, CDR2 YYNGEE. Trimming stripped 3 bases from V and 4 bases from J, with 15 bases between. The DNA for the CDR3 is TGTGCCAGCAGCGGCGGGGGGACAGAGGCAGATACGCAGTATTTT. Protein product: CASSGGGTEADTQYF.

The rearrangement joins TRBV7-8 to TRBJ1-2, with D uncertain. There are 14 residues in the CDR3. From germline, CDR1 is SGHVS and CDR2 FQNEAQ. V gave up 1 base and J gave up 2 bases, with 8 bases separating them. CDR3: CASSLVAGNYGYTF. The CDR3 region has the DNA TGTGCCAGCAGCTTAGTTGCGGGGAACTATGGCTACACCTTC.

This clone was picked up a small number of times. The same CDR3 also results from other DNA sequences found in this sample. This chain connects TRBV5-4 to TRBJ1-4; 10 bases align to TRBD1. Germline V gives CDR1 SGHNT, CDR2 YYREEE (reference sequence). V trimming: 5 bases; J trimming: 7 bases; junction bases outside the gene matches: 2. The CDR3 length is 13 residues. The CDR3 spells CASRDRGGEKLFF. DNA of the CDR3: TGTGCCAGCAGGGACAGGGGGGGTGAAAAACTGTTTTTT.

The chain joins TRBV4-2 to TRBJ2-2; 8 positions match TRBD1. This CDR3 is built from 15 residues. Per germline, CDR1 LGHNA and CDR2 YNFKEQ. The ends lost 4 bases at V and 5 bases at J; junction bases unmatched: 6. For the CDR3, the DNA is TGTGCCAGCAGCCGGCCAGGACAGGGTACCGGGGAGCTGTTTTTT. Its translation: CASSRPGQGTGELFF.

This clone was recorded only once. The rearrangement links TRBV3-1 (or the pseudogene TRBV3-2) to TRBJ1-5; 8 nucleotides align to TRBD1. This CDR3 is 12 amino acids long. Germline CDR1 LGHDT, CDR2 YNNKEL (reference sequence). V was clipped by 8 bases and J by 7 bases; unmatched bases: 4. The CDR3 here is CASRQGNQPQHF. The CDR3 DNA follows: TGTGCCAGCCGACAGGGGAACCAGCCCCAGCATTTT.

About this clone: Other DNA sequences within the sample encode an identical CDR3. The CDR3 DNA reads as TGCGCCAGCAGCTTGGATCCAGGGGACTACGAGCAGTACTTC. Translation gives CASSLDPGDYEQYF. The chain carries TRBV5-1 and TRBJ2-7, with D perhaps matching TRBD1 (6 bases). V lost 0 bases to trimming and J lost 3 bases, with 10 bases between them. The CDR3 is made up of 14 amino acids. Germline CDR1 SGHRS, CDR2 YFSETQ.

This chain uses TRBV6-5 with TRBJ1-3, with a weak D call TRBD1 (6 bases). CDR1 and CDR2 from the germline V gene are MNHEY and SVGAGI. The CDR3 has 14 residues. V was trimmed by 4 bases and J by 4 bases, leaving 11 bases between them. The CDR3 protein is CASSSIGQGNTIYF. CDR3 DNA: TGTGCCAGCAGTTCCATAGGACAGGGAAACACCATATATTTT.

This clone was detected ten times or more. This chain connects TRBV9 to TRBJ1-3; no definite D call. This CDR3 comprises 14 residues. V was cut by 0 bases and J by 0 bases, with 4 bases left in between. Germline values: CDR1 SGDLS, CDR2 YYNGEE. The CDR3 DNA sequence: TGTGCCAGCAGCGTAGTAGACTCTGGAAACACCATATATTTT. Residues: CASSVVDSGNTIYF. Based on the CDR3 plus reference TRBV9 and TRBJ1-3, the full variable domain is DSGVTQTPKHLITATGQRVTLRCSPRSGDLSVYWYQQSLDQGLQFLIQYYNGEERAKGNILERFSAQQFPDLHSELNLSSLELGDSALYFCASSVVDSGNTIYFGEGSWLTVV.

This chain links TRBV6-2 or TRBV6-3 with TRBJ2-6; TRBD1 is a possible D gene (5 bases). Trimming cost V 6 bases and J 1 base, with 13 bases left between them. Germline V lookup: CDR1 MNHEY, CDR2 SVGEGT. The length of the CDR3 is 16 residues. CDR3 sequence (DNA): TGTGCCAGCAGCAAACGTCCAGGGTCTGGGGCCAACGTCCTGACTTTC. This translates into CASSKRPGSGANVLTF.

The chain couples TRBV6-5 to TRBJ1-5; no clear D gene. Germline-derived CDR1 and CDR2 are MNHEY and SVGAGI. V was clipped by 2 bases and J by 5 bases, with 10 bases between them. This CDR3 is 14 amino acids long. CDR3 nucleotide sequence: TGTGCCAGCAGTTACCACGACAAATATCAGCCCCAGCATTTT. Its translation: CASSYHDKYQPQHF.

CDR3 amino acids: CASSQDRTRGVPSYNEQFF. In DNA form, the CDR3 reads TGTGCCAGCAGCCAAGATAGGACCCGCGGGGTGCCTTCCTACAATGAGCAGTTCTTC. V is TRBV3-1 (or the pseudogene TRBV3-2) and J is TRBJ2-1, with TRBD2 as a possible D gene (6 bases). The CDR3 runs to 19 residues. Germline CDR1 LGHDT, CDR2 YNNKEL (reference sequence). V was cut by 0 bases and J by 1 base, with 19 bases left in between.

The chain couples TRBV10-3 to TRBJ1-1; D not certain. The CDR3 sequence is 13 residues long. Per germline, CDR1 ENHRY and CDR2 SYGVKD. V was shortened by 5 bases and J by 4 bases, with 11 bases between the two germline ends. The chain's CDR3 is CAISFSERTEAFF. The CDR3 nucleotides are TGTGCCATCAGTTTCAGTGAGCGCACTGAAGCTTTCTTT.

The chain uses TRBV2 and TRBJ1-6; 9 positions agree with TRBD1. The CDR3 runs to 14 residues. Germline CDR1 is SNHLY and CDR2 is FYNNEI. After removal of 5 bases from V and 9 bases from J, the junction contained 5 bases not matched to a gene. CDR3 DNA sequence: TGTGCCAGCAGTACCGGGACAGGGACTTCACCCCTCCACTTT. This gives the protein CASSTGTGTSPLHF.

CDR3 amino acids: CASSSLAGGGTQYF. For the CDR3, the DNA is TGTGCCAGCAGTTCCCTAGCGGGGGGAGGTACCCAGTACTTC. The chain employs TRBV2 and TRBJ2-5, with TRBD2 matching over 11 bases. Germline CDR1 and CDR2: SNHLY and FYNNEI. CDR3 size: 14 residues. J lost 8 bases, V lost 5 bases, and 7 bases had no gene match.

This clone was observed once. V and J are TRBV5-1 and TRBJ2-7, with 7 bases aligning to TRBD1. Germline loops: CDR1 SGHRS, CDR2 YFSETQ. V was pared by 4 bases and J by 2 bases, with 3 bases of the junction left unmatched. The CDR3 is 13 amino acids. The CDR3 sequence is CASSPGQPYEQYF. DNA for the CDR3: TGCGCCAGCAGCCCGGGACAGCCCTACGAGCAGTACTTC.

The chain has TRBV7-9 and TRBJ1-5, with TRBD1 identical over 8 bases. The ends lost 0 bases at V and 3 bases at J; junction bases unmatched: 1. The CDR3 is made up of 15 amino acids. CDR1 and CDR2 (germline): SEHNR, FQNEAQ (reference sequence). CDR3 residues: CASSLADRDNQPQHF. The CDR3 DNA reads TGTGCCAGCAGCTTAGCGGACAGGGACAATCAGCCCCAGCATTTT.